This paragraph reports one T cell receptor (beta chain). Its antigen is as yet unknown. No CMV serostatus entry exists for this donor. V shed 5 bases, J shed 7 bases, and the junction held 7 bases outside the gene matches. In germline, CDR1 is MDHEN, CDR2 SYDVKM. This CDR3 has 13 residues. This entry belongs to a study of cytomegalovirus exposure and HLA in healthy donors. Study outcomes and limitations: The study reported that TCR beta sequences accurately predicted HLA-A and HLA-B alleles in most subjects. CMV serostatus was the only recorded immune exposure for donors.

Researchers ran the PCR with 60 Vbeta and 13 Jbeta primers. Clones were sequenced by immunoSEQ multiplex PCR, and TCRdb holds only the in-frame ones, with some missing. This table has approximately 89,000 clones, more than 75% appearing once. This clonotype was obtained from a human donor in good health. Sequenced: PBMCs. The chain employs TRBV28 and TRBJ1-1, with 7 bases fitting TRBD1. The CDR3 is CASSLRQGSEAFF. The CDR3 nucleotides are TGTGCCAGCAGTCTTAGACAGGGAAGTGAAGCTTTCTTT.